This entry features one T cell receptor beta chain sequence. This specimen belongs to a study of blood T cell repertoires in COVID-19. On the study more broadly: From T cells, B-cell-depleted T cells, or PBMCs came the material, which was cDNA or gDNA.

Original methodology: Estimates of nucleated cell counts were drawn from the amplification of reference gene primers. Some clones are missing from TCRdb's copy, which holds only in-frame ones; the method was immunoSEQ multiplex PCR. The V and J calls and clone size are taken from that table; D and trimming were inferred from the DNA. The data show fewer than 25,000 clones, 75% to 90% seen once. Germline assignment: CDR1 MNHEY and CDR2 SVGAGI. The CDR3 has 15 amino acids. V was clipped by 0 bases and J by 4 bases; unmatched bases: 5. This clonotype was obtained from a human donor in a cohort sampled during active COVID-19. The chain carries TRBV6-5 and TRBJ1-1, with 7 bases lining up with TRBD1. Sequenced material: peripheral blood. The chain's CDR3 is CASSYSLQGGTEAFF. The CDR3 nucleotides read TGTGCCAGCAGTTACTCGTTGCAGGGGGGCACTGAAGCTTTCTTT.